The sequence of this T cell receptor beta chain was determined in a study of blood T cell repertoires in COVID-19. The CDR3 runs 15 residues. Per the germline V gene, CDR1 is MNHEY and CDR2 is SVGAGI. Trimming removed 8 bases at V and 5 bases at J, with 16 bases between. This clone has only one observation. As originally analysed: The assay estimated nucleated cells by amplifying reference gene primers. Some clones are missing from TCRdb's copy, which holds only in-frame ones; the method was immunoSEQ multiplex PCR. V, J and clone size reflect that table, while D and trimming were determined from the DNA. The profile shows tens of thousands of clones, 75% to 85% of them singletons.

V gene TRBV6-5 combines with J gene TRBJ1-6; the D is unclear. The TCR comes from a man aged 80 or over with COVID-19, enrolled during active disease. Input material: peripheral blood. CDR3 nucleotide sequence: TGTGCCAGCCACCAAAAGCGTGAGCATAATTCACCCCTCCACTTT. Protein sequence: CASHQKREHNSPLHF.